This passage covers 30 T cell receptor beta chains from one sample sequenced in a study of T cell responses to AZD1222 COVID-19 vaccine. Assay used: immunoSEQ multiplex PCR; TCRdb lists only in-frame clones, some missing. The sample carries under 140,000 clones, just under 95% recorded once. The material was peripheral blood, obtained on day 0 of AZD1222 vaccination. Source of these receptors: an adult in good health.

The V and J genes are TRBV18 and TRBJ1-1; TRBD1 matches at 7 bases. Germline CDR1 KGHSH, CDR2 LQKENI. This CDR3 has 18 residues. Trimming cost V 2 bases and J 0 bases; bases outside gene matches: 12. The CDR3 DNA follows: TGTGCCAGCTCACCAATAGGACAGGCCGGAACCATGAACACTGAAGCTTTCTTT. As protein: CASSPIGQAGTMNTEAFF. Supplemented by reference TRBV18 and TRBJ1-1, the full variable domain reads NAGVMQNPRHLVRRRGQEARLRCSPMKGHSHVYWYRQLPEEGLKFMVYLQKENIIDESGMPKERFSAEFPKEGPSILRIQQVVRGDSAAYFCASSPIGQAGTMNTEAFFGQGTRLTVV.

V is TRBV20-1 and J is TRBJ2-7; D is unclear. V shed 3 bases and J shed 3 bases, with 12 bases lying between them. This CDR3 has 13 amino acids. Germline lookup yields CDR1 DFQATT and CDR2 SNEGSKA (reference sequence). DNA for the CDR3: TGCAGTGCTAGTAAAGGTCTCCTCTACGAGCAGTACTTC. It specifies CSASKGLLYEQYF.

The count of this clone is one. CDR3 nucleotide sequence: TGTGCCAGCAGTCCGGACAGGTCAACCAGGAACACTGAAGCTTTCTTT. Translated: CASSPDRSTRNTEAFF. The chain is built from TRBV27 and TRBJ1-1; 7 bases agree with TRBD1. This CDR3 region has 16 residues. With V trimmed by 5 bases and J by 1 base, 10 bases remained unmatched. Looked up from germline, CDR1 is MNHEY and CDR2 is SMNVEV (reference sequence).

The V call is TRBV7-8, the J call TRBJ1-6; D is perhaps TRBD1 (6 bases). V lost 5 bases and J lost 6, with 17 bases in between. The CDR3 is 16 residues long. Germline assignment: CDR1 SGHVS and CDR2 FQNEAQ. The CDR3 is CASSRDAGQTNSPLHF. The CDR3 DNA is TGTGCCAGCAGCAGAGACGCGGGACAAACTAATTCACCCCTCCACTTT.

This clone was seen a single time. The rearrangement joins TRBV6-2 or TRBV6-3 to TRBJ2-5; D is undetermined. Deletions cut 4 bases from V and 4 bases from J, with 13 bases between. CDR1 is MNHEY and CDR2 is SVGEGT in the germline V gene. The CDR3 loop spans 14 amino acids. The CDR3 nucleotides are TGTGCCAGCAGTTTTAGGTTCGTGTTAGAGACCCAGTACTTC. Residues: CASSFRFVLETQYF.

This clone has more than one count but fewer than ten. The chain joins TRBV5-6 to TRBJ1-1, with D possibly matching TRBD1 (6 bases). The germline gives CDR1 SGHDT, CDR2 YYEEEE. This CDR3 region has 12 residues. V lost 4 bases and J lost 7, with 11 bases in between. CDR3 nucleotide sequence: TGTGCCAGCAGCGGAGCAGGGGATGAAGCTTTCTTT. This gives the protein CASSGAGDEAFF.

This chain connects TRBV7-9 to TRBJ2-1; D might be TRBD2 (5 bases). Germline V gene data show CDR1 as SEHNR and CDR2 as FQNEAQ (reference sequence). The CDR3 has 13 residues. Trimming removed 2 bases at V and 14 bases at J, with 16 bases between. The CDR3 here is CASSLREFAAEFF. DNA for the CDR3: TGTGCCAGCAGCTTAAGGGAGTTCGCGGCCGAGTTCTTC.

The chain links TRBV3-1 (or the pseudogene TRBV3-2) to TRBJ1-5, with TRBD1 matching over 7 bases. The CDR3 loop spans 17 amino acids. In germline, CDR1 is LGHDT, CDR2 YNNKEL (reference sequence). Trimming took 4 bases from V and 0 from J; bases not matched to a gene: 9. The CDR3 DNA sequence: TGTGCCAGCAGCCCGGGACAGCTTAGGTATAGCAATCAGCCCCAGCATTTT. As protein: CASSPGQLRYSNQPQHF.

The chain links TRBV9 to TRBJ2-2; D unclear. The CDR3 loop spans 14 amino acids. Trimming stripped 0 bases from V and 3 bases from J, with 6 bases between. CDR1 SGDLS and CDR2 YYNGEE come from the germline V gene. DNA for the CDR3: TGTGCCAGCAGCGTAGCTGGTCACACCGGGGAGCTGTTTTTT. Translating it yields CASSVAGHTGELFF.

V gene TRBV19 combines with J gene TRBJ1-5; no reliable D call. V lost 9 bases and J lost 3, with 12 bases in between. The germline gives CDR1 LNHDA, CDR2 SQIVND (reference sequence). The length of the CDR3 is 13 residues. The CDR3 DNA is TGTGCCAGCCAGCGGTCGAACAATCAGCCCCAGCATTTT. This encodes CASQRSNNQPQHF. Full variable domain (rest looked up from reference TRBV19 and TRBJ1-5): DGGITQSPKYLFRKEGQNVTLSCEQNLNHDAMYWYRQDPGQGLRLIYYSQIVNDFQKGDIAEGYSVSREKKESFPLTVTSAQKNPTAFYLCASQRSNNQPQHFGDGTRLSIL.

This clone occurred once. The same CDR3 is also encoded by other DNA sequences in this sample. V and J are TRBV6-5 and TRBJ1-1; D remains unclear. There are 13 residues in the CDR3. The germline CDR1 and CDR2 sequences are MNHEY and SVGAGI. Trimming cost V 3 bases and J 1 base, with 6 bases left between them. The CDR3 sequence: CASSYLGNTEAFF. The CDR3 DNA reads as TGTGCCAGCAGTTATCTGGGGAACACTGAAGCTTTCTTT.

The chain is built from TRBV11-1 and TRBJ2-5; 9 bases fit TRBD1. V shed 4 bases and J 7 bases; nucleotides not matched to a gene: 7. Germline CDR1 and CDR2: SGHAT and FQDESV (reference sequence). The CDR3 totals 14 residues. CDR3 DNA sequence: TGTGCCAGCAGCTCAGGGACAGGGCGGGCGACCCAGTACTTC. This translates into CASSSGTGRATQYF.

CDR3 in DNA: TGCGCCAGCAGGGGATCGGACTCCGAAGCTTTCTTT. Protein sequence: CASRGSDSEAFF. The chain is built from TRBV10-1 and TRBJ1-1; D gene unclear. Germline CDR1 reads WNHNN; CDR2 reads SYGVQD (reference sequence). The V and J ends lost 6 bases and 8 bases respectively, with 13 bases between them. This CDR3 region has 12 residues.

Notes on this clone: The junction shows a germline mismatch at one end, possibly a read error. CDR3 amino acids: CASSAGPLLF. CDR3 sequence (DNA): TGTGCCAGTTCGGCAGGACCTTTACTTTTT. The rearrangement links TRBV19 to TRBJ1-1; D is ambiguous. This CDR3 has 10 residues. The germline CDR1 and CDR2 sequences are LNHDA and SQIVND (reference sequence).

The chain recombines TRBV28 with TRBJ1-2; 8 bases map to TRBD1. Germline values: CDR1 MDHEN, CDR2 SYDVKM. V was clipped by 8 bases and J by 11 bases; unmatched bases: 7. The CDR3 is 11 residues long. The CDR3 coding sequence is TGTGCCAGCGTCCGGACAGGGTCATACACCTTC. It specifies CASVRTGSYTF.

The CDR3 region is CTSSRGGGMRREKLFF. In DNA, the CDR3 is TGCACCAGCAGCCGTGGGGGGGGTATGAGAAGGGAAAAACTGTTTTTT. This chain links TRBV1 with TRBJ1-4. TRBV1 is assigned pseudogene status. CDR3 length: 16 residues.

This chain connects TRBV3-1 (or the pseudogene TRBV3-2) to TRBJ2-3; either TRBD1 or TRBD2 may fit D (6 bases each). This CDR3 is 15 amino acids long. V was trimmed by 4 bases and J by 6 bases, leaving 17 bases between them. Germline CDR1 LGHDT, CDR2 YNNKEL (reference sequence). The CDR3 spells CASSRGASLGDTQYF. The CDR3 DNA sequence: TGTGCCAGCAGCCGGGGGGCCTCCTTAGGGGATACGCAGTATTTT.

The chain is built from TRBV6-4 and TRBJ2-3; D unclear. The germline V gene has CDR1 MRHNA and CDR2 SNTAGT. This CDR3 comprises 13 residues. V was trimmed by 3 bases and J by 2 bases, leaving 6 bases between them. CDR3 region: CASSEVFTDTQYF. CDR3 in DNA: TGTGCCAGCAGTGAGGTATTCACAGATACGCAGTATTTT.

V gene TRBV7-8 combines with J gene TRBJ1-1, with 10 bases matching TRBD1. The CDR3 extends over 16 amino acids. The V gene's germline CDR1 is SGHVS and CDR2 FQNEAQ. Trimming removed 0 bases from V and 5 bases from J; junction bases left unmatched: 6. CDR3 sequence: CASSLARTGGHTEAFF. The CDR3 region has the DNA TGTGCCAGCAGCTTAGCCCGGACAGGGGGACATACTGAAGCTTTCTTT.

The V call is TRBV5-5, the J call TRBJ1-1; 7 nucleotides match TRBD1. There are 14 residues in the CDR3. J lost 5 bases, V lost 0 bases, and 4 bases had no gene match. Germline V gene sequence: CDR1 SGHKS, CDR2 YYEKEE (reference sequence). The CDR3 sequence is CASSLAGGGTEAFF. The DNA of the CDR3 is TGTGCCAGCAGCTTGGCAGGGGGAGGTACTGAAGCTTTCTTT.

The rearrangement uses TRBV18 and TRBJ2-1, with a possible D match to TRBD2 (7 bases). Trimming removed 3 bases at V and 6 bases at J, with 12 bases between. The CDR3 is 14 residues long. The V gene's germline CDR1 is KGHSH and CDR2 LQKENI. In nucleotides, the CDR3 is TGTGCCAGCTCACCGGGGGGGGGCGGCAATGAGCAGTTCTTC. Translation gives CASSPGGGGNEQFF.

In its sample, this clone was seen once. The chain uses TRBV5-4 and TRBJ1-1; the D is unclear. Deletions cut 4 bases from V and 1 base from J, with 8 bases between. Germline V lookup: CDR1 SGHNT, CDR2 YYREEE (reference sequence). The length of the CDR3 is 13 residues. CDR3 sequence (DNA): TGTGCCAGCAGCCCCTACAGGAACACTGAAGCTTTCTTT. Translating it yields CASSPYRNTEAFF. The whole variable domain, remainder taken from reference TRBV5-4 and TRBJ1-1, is ETGVTQSPTHLIKTRGQQVTLRCSSQSGHNTVSWYQQALGQGPQFIFQYYREEENGRGNFPPRFSGLQFPNYSSELNVNALELDDSALYLCASSPYRNTEAFFGQGTRLTVV.

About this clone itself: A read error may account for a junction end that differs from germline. Here the CDR3 DNA reads TGTGCGAGCAGTCAAGGATCCGGGGAAATACAGTACTTC. This gives the protein CASSQGSGEIQYF. V usage is TRBV14 and J usage is TRBJ2-4; D might be TRBD2 (5 bases). The germline V gene encodes CDR1 SGHDN and CDR2 FVKESK. The CDR3 length is 13 residues.

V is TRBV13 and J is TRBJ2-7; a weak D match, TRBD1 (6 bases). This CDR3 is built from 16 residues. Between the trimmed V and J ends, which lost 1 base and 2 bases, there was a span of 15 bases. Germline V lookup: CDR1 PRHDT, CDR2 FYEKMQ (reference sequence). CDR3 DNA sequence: TGTGCCAGCAGCTTAGAGTCAGGGGCGACAACCTACGAGCAGTACTTC. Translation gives CASSLESGATTYEQYF.

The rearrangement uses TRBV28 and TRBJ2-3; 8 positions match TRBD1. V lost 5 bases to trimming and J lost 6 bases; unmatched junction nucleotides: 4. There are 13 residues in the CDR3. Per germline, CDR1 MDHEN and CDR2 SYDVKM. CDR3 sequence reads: CASSQTGGDTQYF. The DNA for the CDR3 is TGTGCCAGCAGTCAAACAGGGGGGGATACGCAGTATTTT.

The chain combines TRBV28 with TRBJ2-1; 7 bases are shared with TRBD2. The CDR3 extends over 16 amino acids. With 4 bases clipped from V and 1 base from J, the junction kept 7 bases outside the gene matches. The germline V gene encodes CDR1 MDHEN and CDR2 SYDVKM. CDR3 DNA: TGTGCCAGCAGTTCCCTAAGCGGGAAATCCTACAATGAGCAGTTCTTC. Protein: CASSSLSGKSYNEQFF.

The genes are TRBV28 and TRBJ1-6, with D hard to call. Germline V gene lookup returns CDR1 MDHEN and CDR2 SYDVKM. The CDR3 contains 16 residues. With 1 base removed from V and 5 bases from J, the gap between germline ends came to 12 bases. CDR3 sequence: CASSLFGRADNSPLHF. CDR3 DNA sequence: TGTGCCAGCAGTTTATTCGGAAGGGCGGATAATTCACCCCTCCACTTT. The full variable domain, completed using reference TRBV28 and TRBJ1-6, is DVKVTQSSRYLVKRTGEKVFLECVQDMDHENMFWYRQDPGLGLRLIYFSYDVKMKEKGDIPEGYSVSREKKERFSLILESASTNQTSMYLCASSLFGRADNSPLHFGNGTRLTVT.

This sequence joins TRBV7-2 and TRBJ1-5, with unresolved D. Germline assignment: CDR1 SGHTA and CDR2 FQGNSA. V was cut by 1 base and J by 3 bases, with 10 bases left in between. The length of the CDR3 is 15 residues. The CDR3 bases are TGTGCCAGCAGCTTAGTCGGCGGAAACAATCAGCCCCAGCATTTT. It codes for CASSLVGGNNQPQHF.

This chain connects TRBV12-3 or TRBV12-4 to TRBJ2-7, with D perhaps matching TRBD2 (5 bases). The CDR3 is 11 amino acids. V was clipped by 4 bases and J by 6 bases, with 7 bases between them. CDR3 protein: CASSSGSEQYF. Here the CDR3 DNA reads TGTGCCAGCAGTTCGGGGTCCGAGCAGTACTTC.

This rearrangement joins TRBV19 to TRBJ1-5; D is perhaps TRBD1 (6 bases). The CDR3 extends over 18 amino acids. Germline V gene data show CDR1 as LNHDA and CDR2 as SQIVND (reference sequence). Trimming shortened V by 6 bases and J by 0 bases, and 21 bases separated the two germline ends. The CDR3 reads CASSRDPIQGYSNQPQHF. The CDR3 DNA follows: TGTGCCAGTAGCCGGGACCCTATTCAGGGGTATAGCAATCAGCCCCAGCATTTT.